Below are 32 T cell receptor delta chains sequenced from a single sample in a study of γδ T cells in repeated Plasmodium falciparum infection. Bulk repertoires came from Vgamma9/Vdelta2+ or Vdelta2-negative gammadelta T cells flow-sorted from PBMC. TCRdb called clones anew from the multiplex PCR reads with CATT. The sample has 75,000 to 95,000 delta-chain clones; roughly 0.98% are singletons. Sequenced input: gamma-delta T cells from blood. Receptor source: a pool of human donors (malaria-infected and uninfected, not separated).

This clone was seen more than once but under ten times. TCRdb shows a much larger clone's protein in place of this DNA's translation, and the two differ at residue 7, likely through a read error; the protein shown is translated from the DNA. The genes are TRDV2 and TRDJ1; D is undetermined. TCRdb offers no J gene call, so here the DNA was matched to germline to obtain one. The length of the CDR3 is 14 residues. CDR1 and CDR2 from the germline V gene are GEAIGNYY and EKD. The V end was cut by 0 bases, the J end by 1 base, with 8 bases between. This chain's CDR3 is CACDTLAVTDKLIF. In DNA, the CDR3 is TGTGCCTGTGACACCCTCGCCGTCACCGATAAACTCATCTTT.

A note on this clone: It differs at one base from a far larger clone, so likely a read error. Other nucleotide sequences in the sample specify the same CDR3. The genes are TRDV1 and TRDJ1; the D gene is possibly TRDD2 (6 bases). Per the germline V gene, CDR1 is TSWWSYY and CDR2 is QGS. The CDR3 runs 22 residues. CDR3 region: CALGELGFLGAYSILRTDKLIF. CDR3 sequence (DNA): TGTGCTCTTGGGGAACTAGGCTTCCTCGGCGCCTACTCAATCCTACGCACCGATAAACTCATCTTC.

In the case of this clone: A read error is likely here: a far larger clone is one base away. Additional DNA sequences in this sample encode the identical CDR3. V gene TRDV2 was called; the J gene was not; the table names TRDD3, a call not compared with the DNA. This CDR3 has 16 amino acids. The germline gives CDR1 GEAIGNYY, CDR2 EKD. DNA of the CDR3: TGTGCCTGTGACACCTTGGTTGGGGCGTACACCGATAAGCTCATCTTT. It yields the protein CACDTLVGAYTDKLIF.

Turning to this clone: Translating this DNA gives a protein that differs at residue 6 from the TCRdb one, which belongs to a much larger clone; a read error is likely, and the protein shown is this translation. This chain links TRAV36/DV7 with TRDJ1, with 12 bases lining up with TRDD3. TCRdb is silent on the J gene; assignment here came from matching the DNA to germline. The CDR3 is made up of 23 amino acids. From germline, CDR1 is VTNFRS and CDR2 LTSSGIE (reference sequence). J lost 0 bases, V lost 2 bases, and 26 bases had no gene match. CDR3 region: CAVEGYARRNYWGILRYTDKLIF. The CDR3 coding sequence is TGTGCTGTGGAAGGGTATGCGCGACGAAACTACTGGGGGATACTTAGGTACACCGATAAACTCATCTTT.

Remarks on this clone: TCRdb attributes to this sequence the protein of a much larger clone, which differs from the DNA translation at residue 11; a read error is likely, and the protein displayed is translated from the DNA. In DNA, the CDR3 is TGTGCTCTTGGGGAAATTGGTGGGCTGGGGGCCGGGCCCCTGATCTTT. Its translation is CALGEIGGLGAGPLIF. The genes are TRDV1 and TRDJ4; 7 bases are shared with TRDD3. In the absence of a J gene in TCRdb, the DNA was matched to germline to assign it here. Germline CDR1 TSWWSYY, CDR2 QGS. V shed 2 bases, J shed 5 bases, and the junction held 14 bases outside the gene matches. The CDR3 runs 16 residues.

This clone was found many times. TCRdb records a much larger clone's protein for this DNA, with a difference at residue 4 that likely arises from a read error; the protein given is the translation of the DNA. The chain recombines TRDV2 with TRDJ1; 10 bases map to TRDD3. The CDR3 totals 17 residues. Germline assignment: CDR1 GEAIGNYY and CDR2 EKD. Here the CDR3 reads CACGTLPVGDTDDKLIF. Here the CDR3 DNA reads TGTGCCTGTGGCACCCTCCCGGTGGGGGATACTGACGATAAACTCATCTTT.

This clone has at least ten counts. The gene calls are TRDV2 and TRDJ1; D gene ambiguous. V was cut by 2 bases and J by 2 bases, with 20 bases left in between. CDR1 is GEAIGNYY and CDR2 is EKD in the germline V gene. There are 17 residues in the CDR3. The CDR3 sequence is CACDKLPIQQTTDKLIF. DNA of the CDR3: TGTGCCTGTGACAAGTTACCAATCCAACAAACTACCGATAAACTCATCTTT.

In regard to this clone: This likely traces to a read error, being one base from a far larger clone. Other DNA sequences in the sample encode the same CDR3. The chain is built from TRDV2 and TRDJ1; TRDD3 aligns across 7 bases. TCRdb lists no J gene, so it was determined here by aligning the DNA to germline. V lost 0 bases to trimming and J lost 0 bases; unmatched junction nucleotides: 6. The CDR3 loop spans 16 amino acids. CDR1 and CDR2 (germline): GEAIGNYY, EKD. DNA of the CDR3: TGTGCCTGTGACACCGTTGGGGGACTATACACCGATAAACTCATCTTT. Its translation is CACDTVGGLYTDKLIF.

This clone was recorded many times. Distinct nucleotide sequences in the sample also encode this CDR3. The chain combines TRDV1 with TRDJ1, with TRDD3 matching 8 bases. Per germline, CDR1 TSWWSYY and CDR2 QGS. The CDR3 runs to 25 residues. V was pared by 4 bases and J by 0 bases, with 34 bases of the junction left unmatched. CDR3 in DNA: TGTGCTCTTGGGGGGCCTCCCCTCTTTCCTAACACACCTGTACTGGGGGCCGAGCACACCGATAAACTCATCTTT. It yields the protein CALGGPPLFPNTPVLGAEHTDKLIF.

In regard to this clone: TCRdb gives a protein that differs at residue 20 from what the DNA encodes, so the protein here is translated from the DNA. J is TRDJ1 and V is TRDV1; TRDD3 agrees at 7 bases. This CDR3 is 27 amino acids long. Germline V gene data show CDR1 as TSWWSYY and CDR2 as QGS. The CDR3, as DNA: TGTGCTCTTGGGGAACTAGAGTGGTCGGTACTGGGGCCCAGACATACCTACAGTACAAGGTACACCGATAAACTCACCTTT. This translates into CALGELEWSVLGPRHTYSTRYTDKLTF.

In the case of this clone: Translating this DNA gives a protein that differs at residue 5 from the TCRdb one, which belongs to a much larger clone; a read error is likely, and the protein shown is this translation. This chain links TRDV2 with TRDJ1, with D perhaps assigned TRDD2 or TRDD3 (5 bases each). In the absence of a J gene in TCRdb, the DNA was matched to germline to assign it here. With 3 bases removed from V and 5 bases from J, the gap between germline ends came to 30 bases. The CDR3 length is 19 residues. Germline CDR1 GEAIGNYY, CDR2 EKD. Here the CDR3 reads CACDALRGGPSPTMDKLIF. The CDR3 nucleotides read TGTGCCTGTGACGCCCTCCGAGGGGGCCCTTCACCTACGATGGATAAACTCATCTTT.

Points on this clone: The amino acid sequence in TCRdb belongs to a much larger clone and departs from this DNA's translation at residue 3, likely a sequencing read error; the sequence shown is translated from the DNA. CDR3 DNA: TGTGCCAGTGACCTTGGCCTTCCCGAACTGGGGATCTACACCGATAAACTCATCTTT. It yields the protein CASDLGLPELGIYTDKLIF. V usage is TRDV2 and J usage is TRDJ1, with D maybe TRDD3 (7 bases). The J gene was missing in TCRdb and was found by matching the end of the DNA to germline. Per the germline V gene, CDR1 is GEAIGNYY and CDR2 is EKD. This CDR3 contains 19 residues.

This clone came up a few times. This likely stems from a read error, as it lies one base from a far larger clone. Other DNA sequences in the sample encode the same CDR3. The V call is TRDV2, the J call TRDJ1, with D possibly being TRDD3 (6 bases). The J gene, not given by TCRdb, was assigned here from a germline match of the nucleotide sequence. Germline V gene data show CDR1 as GEAIGNYY and CDR2 as EKD. There are 20 residues in the CDR3. CDR3 protein: CACDTGAKIVSGGSTDKLIF. In DNA, the CDR3 is TGTGCCTGCGACACCGGAGCCAAAATTGTTAGTGGGGGGTCTACCGATAAACTCATCTTT.

This clone appeared a few times. A far larger clone is a single base away, which makes a read error likely. The sample carries other DNA sequences with the same CDR3. The chain recombines TRDV1 with TRDJ1, with D possibly being TRDD3 (5 bases). As TCRdb names no J gene, one was assigned here on the basis of a DNA match to germline. Germline CDR1 is TSWWSYY and CDR2 is QGS. This CDR3 is built from 19 residues. This CDR3 reads CALGELCLVPRSLTDKLIF. CDR3 in DNA: TGTGCTCTCGGGGAACTTTGTTTGGTACCGCGATCGTTGACCGATAAACTCATCTTT.

Only a few counts were recorded for this clone. A far larger clone is just one base off, so this is likely a read error. The identical CDR3 is also encoded by other nucleotide sequences in the sample. This chain uses TRDV1 with TRDJ1; 8 bases are shared with TRDD2. The J gene comes from matching the DNA to germline here; TCRdb lacks it. Germline V gives CDR1 TSWWSYY, CDR2 QGS. The CDR3 consists of 18 residues. V shed 7 bases, J shed 9 bases, and the junction held 25 bases outside the gene matches. The CDR3 sequence is CALAVGLPTPLPLEQLIF. Written as DNA, the CDR3 is TGTGCTCTTGCCGTCGGGCTTCCTACTCCCCTACCCCTAGAGCAACTCATCTTT.

Concerning this clone: TCRdb assigns this DNA the protein of a much larger clone, which departs from its translation at residue 12; this likely reflects a read error, and the protein shown comes from translating the DNA. J gene calling gave no result, while the V gene is TRDV2; the DNA was not compared with TRDD3, the D call given in the table. Germline V gene data show CDR1 as GEAIGNYY and CDR2 as EKD. The CDR3 is 13 residues long. This CDR3 is CACDPLLGDTLTF. DNA of the CDR3: TGTGCCTGTGATCCTCTACTGGGGGATACACTCACCTTT.

This clone is medium-sized within its sample. V is TRDV2 and J is TRDJ1, with a tentative D call TRDD3 (6 bases). The V end was cut by 3 bases, the J end by 7 bases, with 26 bases between. This CDR3 spans 17 amino acids. The V gene's germline CDR1 is GEAIGNYY and CDR2 EKD. The CDR3 here is CACDPVGSGAPPGKLIF. The CDR3 DNA follows: TGTGCCTGTGACCCGGTCGGGTCTGGGGCCCCCCCCGGTAAACTCATCTTT.

Only a few counts were recorded for this clone. A far larger clone is off by one base, so a read error is likely. Other DNA variants within this sample encode the same CDR3. The J segment was not called; the V segment is TRDV2; the DNA was not used to check the table's D call, TRDD3. CDR3 length: 16 residues. Per the germline V gene, CDR1 is GEAIGNYY and CDR2 is EKD. The CDR3 DNA reads as TGTGCCTGTGACATTAGGGAAAAAAGGGACACCGATAAACTCATCTTC. It codes for CACDIREKRDTDKLIF.

The sample holds a few counts of this clone. A far larger clone is off by one base, so a read error is likely. Other nucleotide sequences in the sample specify the same CDR3. The chain employs TRDV1 and TRDJ1, with 10 bases identical to TRDD3. TCRdb lists no J gene, so it was determined here by aligning the DNA to germline. V shed 0 bases, J shed 3 bases, and the junction held 10 bases outside the gene matches. Germline assignment: CDR1 TSWWSYY and CDR2 QGS. The CDR3 is made up of 18 amino acids. CDR3 region: CALGELILITGGSDKLIF. CDR3 DNA: TGTGCTCTTGGGGAACTAATACTAATTACTGGGGGATCCGATAAACTCATCTTT.

Concerning this clone: TCRdb attributes to this sequence the protein of a much larger clone, which differs from the DNA translation at residue 4; a read error is likely, and the protein displayed is translated from the DNA. The rearrangement joins TRDV2 to TRDJ1; 9 bases agree with TRDD3. The J gene, not given by TCRdb, was assigned here from a germline match of the nucleotide sequence. The CDR3 length is 16 residues. Germline V lookup: CDR1 GEAIGNYY, CDR2 EKD. The CDR3 DNA reads TGTGCCTGTGGCACCGGCGGGGGATACACCGGGGGGCAACTCATCTTT. This encodes CACGTGGGYTGGQLIF.

A few counts support this clone. A far larger clone differs by one base, so this is likely a read error. This sample also contains other DNA sequences that code for the same CDR3. The chain joins TRDV1 to TRDJ1; D gene uncertain. With 3 bases removed from V and 1 base from J, the gap between germline ends came to 12 bases. Germline-derived CDR1 and CDR2 are TSWWSYY and QGS. The CDR3 contains 15 residues. CDR3 DNA: TGTGCTCTTGGGGAGTGCCCTCGGGGCACCGATAAACTCATCTTT. It specifies CALGECPRGTDKLIF.

This clone has only a few counts. TCRdb pairs this DNA with a much larger clone's protein that differs at residue 15, likely a read error; the protein shown was translated from the DNA. This chain uses TRDV2 with TRDJ1; 13 bases are a match to TRDD3. TCRdb carries no J gene annotation; the J gene was assigned here by matching the DNA with germline. This CDR3 comprises 18 residues. Germline lookup yields CDR1 GEAIGNYY and CDR2 EKD. The CDR3 nucleotides are TGTGCCTGTGATCCAATTACTGGGGGATACGGGAGGACCGATAGACTCATCTTT. Translation: CACDPITGGYGRTDRLIF.

This clone was counted only a few times. This probably arose from a read error, given a far larger clone one base away. The sample holds other DNA sequences that translate to the same CDR3. V is TRDV1 and J is TRDJ1, with TRDD3 identical over 10 bases. TCRdb carries no J gene annotation; the J gene was assigned here by matching the DNA with germline. Unmatched junction bases numbered 20, after V lost 3 bases and J lost 10 bases. Germline CDR1 reads TSWWSYY; CDR2 reads QGS. This CDR3 has 18 residues. For the CDR3, the DNA is TGTGCTCTTGGGGAGCGAAACTTTGGGGGGATACGAAATGCTGGACTCATCTTT. Translated: CALGERNFGGIRNAGLIF.

A word on this clone: This likely traces to a read error, being one base from a far larger clone. Other nucleotide sequences from this sample produce the same CDR3. This chain uses TRDV2 with TRDJ1; possible D gene TRDD3, 6 bases. Assignment of the J gene here rests on matching the DNA to germline, because TCRdb gives none. The CDR3 is 15 residues long. Germline-derived CDR1 and CDR2 are GEAIGNYY and EKD. V was pared by 1 base and J by 4 bases, with 15 bases between. The DNA for the CDR3 is TGTGCCTGTGACACGGTGGGGGGGCTCGGCGATAAACTCATCTTT. Protein sequence: CACDTVGGLGDKLIF.

In regard to this clone: TCRdb lists the protein of a much larger clone for this DNA, which differs at residue 8, so this is likely a read error; the protein given here is translated from the DNA itself. This chain uses TRDV1 with TRDJ1, with D maybe TRDD3 (5 bases). TCRdb supplies no J gene; here it was assigned by aligning the nucleotide sequence to germline. Germline V lookup: CDR1 TSWWSYY, CDR2 QGS. The CDR3 length is 14 residues. Trimming stripped 3 bases from V and 7 bases from J, with 15 bases between. The CDR3 DNA reads as TGTGCTCTTGGGGACGAGGATCCGGGGGTTAAACTCATCTTT. It encodes CALGDEDPGVKLIF.

On this clone: A read error likely explains why the TCRdb protein, taken from a much larger clone, differs from this DNA's translation at residue 3; the protein shown is translated from the DNA. The chain couples TRDV2 to TRDJ1; 8 bases line up with TRDD3. The J gene, missing from TCRdb, was assigned here through DNA to germline matching. The V gene end was trimmed by 9 bases and the J gene end by 0 bases; junction bases not matched to a gene: 11. This CDR3 is built from 15 residues. Germline loops: CDR1 GEAIGNYY, CDR2 EKD. This CDR3 reads CARVGLGENTDKLIF. The DNA for the CDR3 is TGTGCCCGTGTGGGCCTGGGGGAAAACACCGATAAACTCATCTTT.

This clone turned up a few times. A far larger clone differs by one base, so this is likely a read error. Other DNA sequences in this sample translate to the same CDR3. The J gene is uncalled and the V gene is TRDV1; the table's D gene call, TRDD3, was not cross checked with the DNA. The CDR3 contains 23 residues. Per the germline V gene, CDR1 is TSWWSYY and CDR2 is QGS. The CDR3 nucleotides read TGTGCTCTTGGGGAAACGACCTTCCCCTGGGGGATACCCACCTCCTGGGACACCCGACAGATGTTCTTC. Protein product: CALGETTFPWGIPTSWDTRQMFF.

Of note for this clone: The amino acid sequence in TCRdb belongs to a much larger clone and departs from this DNA's translation at residue 18, likely a sequencing read error; the sequence shown is translated from the DNA. The chain carries TRDV2 and TRDJ1; 10 bases match TRDD3. No J gene was available from TCRdb, and it was assigned here by a germline match of the DNA. This CDR3 has 21 amino acids. CDR1 is GEAIGNYY and CDR2 is EKD in the germline V gene. CDR3 coding DNA: TGTGCCTGTGACACCATCCTCGTCGGGGGATACGCGATGGAGTACACCGATAGACTCATCTTT. This translates into CACDTILVGGYAMEYTDRLIF.

Of note for this clone: It differs at one base from a far larger clone, so likely a read error. The same CDR3 is also encoded by other DNA sequences in this sample. The J gene is TRDJ1, the V gene TRDV1; D tentatively fits TRDD2 or TRDD3 (6 bases each). The J gene was missing in TCRdb and was found by matching the end of the DNA to germline. The germline CDR1 and CDR2 sequences are TSWWSYY and QGS. The CDR3 sequence is 18 residues long. The CDR3 DNA reads as TGTGCACTTGGGGGCACCTTCCCCACTTGGGTCCTAGTGGATAAACTCATCTTT. This translates into CALGGTFPTWVLVDKLIF.

Notes on this clone: TCRdb attributes to this sequence the protein of a much larger clone, which differs from the DNA translation at residue 19; a read error is likely, and the protein displayed is translated from the DNA. For the V gene the call is TRDV1; the J gene has no call; TRDD3 reflects the table's D call only, with no check against the DNA. Per the germline V gene, CDR1 is TSWWSYY and CDR2 is QGS. The CDR3 totals 21 residues. The CDR3 DNA is TGTGCTCTTGGGGAACGGTCTCGAGGGCTACCTTCTGGGGGATACACCGATAAGCCCATCTTT. Translated: CALGERSRGLPSGGYTDKPIF.

Regarding this clone: The translation of this DNA and the TCRdb protein of a much larger clone differ at residue 5, probably owing to a read error; the protein shown here is translated from the DNA. The rearrangement links TRDV1 to TRDJ1; 12 positions agree with TRDD3. The J gene was not available in TCRdb and was assigned here by matching the DNA to germline segments. The V segment lost 4 bases and the J segment 1 base; nucleotides outside the gene matches: 40. Germline lookup yields CDR1 TSWWSYY and CDR2 QGS. The CDR3 consists of 28 residues. The DNA of the CDR3 is TGTGCTCTTGGGGGACTAGTCTCAAATGGCCTCGCCTCGAACACTGGGGGATACCCCCTTTGGACCACCGATAAACTCATCTTT. It yields the protein CALGGLVSNGLASNTGGYPLWTTDKLIF.

A note on this clone: Translating this DNA gives a protein that differs at residue 12 from the TCRdb one, which belongs to a much larger clone; a read error is likely, and the protein shown is this translation. The genes are TRDV1 and TRDJ1; TRDD3 matches 7 bases. TCRdb leaves out the J gene; it was filled in here by matching the DNA to germline. This CDR3 is 19 amino acids long. V was pared by 2 bases and J by 0 bases, with 15 bases of the junction left unmatched. Germline assignment: CDR1 TSWWSYY and CDR2 QGS. The CDR3 region has the DNA TGTGCTCTTGGGGAAGTTCATCGGCCCTGGGGGGGAGACACCGATAAACTCATCTTT. It encodes CALGEVHRPWGGDTDKLIF.